Listed below are T cell receptor beta chains from one sample, sequenced in a study of T cell repertoires in cytomegalovirus infection. Each CDR3 protein gets one entry after TCRdb re-called the reads with MiXCR. The sample includes fewer than 200,000 distinct CDR3 sequences, approximately 19% of them seen just once. The sequenced material came from PBMCs. The receptors come from a human donor in good health (CMV status not recorded). Some clones in this sample may be carry-over from other donors' samples. CDR3s leave out the opening cysteine and the closing phenylalanine or tryptophan. Each record gives: V gene, J gene, CDR3 protein.

TRBV11-2	TRBJ1-6	ASSRGYNSPLH
TRBV2	TRBJ2-5	ALGGRGPGETQY
TRBV7-2	TRBJ2-3	ASSLVPSLETQY
TRBV6-8	TRBJ1-6	ASSSFPGRRSYNSPLH
TRBV2	TRBJ2-1	ASSRTDLSSYNEQF
TRBV24-1	TRBJ1-5	ATSDRRNQPQH
TRBV29-1	TRBJ1-2	SGRLPGQGAGYT
TRBV2	TRBJ2-5	ASRRDRADGQY
TRBV4-1	TRBJ1-5	ASSQPGEPNQPQH
TRBV6-1	TRBJ2-5	ASSERLLAGGSSRETQY
TRBV28	TRBJ2-3	ASSLGPGGADTQY
TRBV7-8	TRBJ2-3	ASSRSGATDTQY
TRBV5-6	TRBJ2-7	ASSFQGNYEQY
TRBV12-3/TRBV12-4	TRBJ2-1	ASSSLAGGGGEQF
TRBV30	TRBJ2-1	AWSVTSGRAIQF
TRBV7-3	TRBJ1-2	ASSQDKEYGYT